This T cell receptor beta chain was identified during a study of human T cells and chemical hapten exposure. Study findings and constraints: Once DPC sensitization occurred, TCRs above 1 in 1000 frequency showed no change.

Individual cDNA molecules in this library carried unique molecular identifiers. Authors' data handling: Sample-level TCR yields exhibited a median of approximately 89,000, with a range of 23,224 to 690,600. TCRdb independently ran MiXCR on the RACE reads; one entry per CDR3 protein. The V and J calls and clone size come from TCRdb's table, not from the authors' own analysis. This sample has 100,000 to 150,000 distinct CDR3 sequences, with approximately 9.5% found just once. With 2 bases removed from V and 1 base from J, the gap between germline ends came to 3 bases. There are 13 residues in the CDR3. Per the germline V gene, CDR1 is MNHEY and CDR2 is SVGAGI. Time point reported: healthy volunteer bleed at 2 weeks. It was unfractionated whole blood from which total RNA was extracted. In its sample, this clonotype was seen a few times. Antigen unknown.

The chain is built from TRBV6-5 and TRBJ2-1; D gene ambiguous. The sequenced sample consisted of whole blood. The clonotype comes from a male donor in good health. Some clones in this sample may be carry-over from other donors' samples. The CDR3 DNA sequence: TGTGCCAGCAGTTACAGTTCCTACAATGAGCAGTTCTTC. Encoded protein: CASSYSSYNEQFF.